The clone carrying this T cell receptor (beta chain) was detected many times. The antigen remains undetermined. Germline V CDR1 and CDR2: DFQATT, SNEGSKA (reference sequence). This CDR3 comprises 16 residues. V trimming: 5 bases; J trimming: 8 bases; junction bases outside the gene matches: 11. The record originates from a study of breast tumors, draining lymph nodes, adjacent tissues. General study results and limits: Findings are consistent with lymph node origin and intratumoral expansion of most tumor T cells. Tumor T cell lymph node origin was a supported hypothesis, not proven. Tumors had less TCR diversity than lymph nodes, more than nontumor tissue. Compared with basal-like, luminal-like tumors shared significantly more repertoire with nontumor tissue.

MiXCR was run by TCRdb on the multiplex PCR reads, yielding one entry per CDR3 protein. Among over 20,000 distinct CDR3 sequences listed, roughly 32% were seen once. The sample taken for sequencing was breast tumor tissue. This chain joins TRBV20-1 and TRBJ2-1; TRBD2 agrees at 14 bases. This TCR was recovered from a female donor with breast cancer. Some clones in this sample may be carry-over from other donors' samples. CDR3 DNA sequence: TGCAGTGCTGGATCGGGACTAGCGGGAGCAGCCGATGAGCAGTTCTTC. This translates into CSAGSGLAGAADEQFF.